Here is one T cell receptor beta chain with its context. This specimen belongs to a study of human T cells and chemical hapten exposure. Time point in this sample: pre-sensitization, week 0. Treatment given: therapeutic diphenylcyclopropenone sensitization with weekly scalp DPC. TCRdb processed the RACE reads anew with MiXCR; each CDR3 protein has one entry. This sample carries about 300,000 distinct CDR3 sequences, 5.5% of them seen once, and the ten largest clones take about 7.7%. This clonotype originated in a woman aged 18-29 years with alopecia areata. Some clones in this sample may be carry-over from other donors' samples. The input for sequencing was whole blood, taken in connection with sensitization to the hapten diphenylcyclopropenone (DPC).

The CDR3 reads CASSYSDRGLGGETQYF. The CDR3 nucleotides read TGTGCCAGCAGTTACTCCGACAGGGGGCTCGGGGGAGAGACCCAGTACTTC. This chain connects TRBV6-5 to TRBJ2-5; 10 nucleotides line up with TRBD1. The CDR3 is 17 residues long. J was trimmed by 4 bases and V by 0 bases; bases with no gene match: 8. Germline-derived CDR1 and CDR2 are MNHEY and SVGAGI.